A selection of T cell receptor beta chains follows, all from one sample in a study of T cell clonotyping in hematopoietic cell transplantation. The data were produced by immunoSEQ multiplex PCR, yet TCRdb's version contains in-frame clones alone and is incomplete. The repertoire has about 69,000 clones, about 95% of them found once; the top ten carry around 1.5%. The sequencing used peripheral blood mononuclear cells, collected before stem cell transplant. These receptors came from a woman aged 45-60 years with acute myeloid leukemia. Some clones in this sample may be carry-over from other donors' samples. Each CDR3 is given with its conserved first and last residue. A D gene is named only where the DNA matches it firmly. Size values are once, few and many counts, or a class for expanded clones, and some rows have none.

v_call: TRBV7-6
d_call: .
j_call: TRBJ1-1
clone_size: .
cdr3_aa: CASSSRDGTSVGSTEAFF
cdr3_nt: TGTGCCAGCAGCTCCCGAGATGGGACCTCGGTTGGCTCGACTGAAGCTTTCTTT

v_call: TRBV28
d_call: .
j_call: TRBJ1-5
clone_size: .
cdr3_aa: CASQRRGNQPQHF
cdr3_nt: TGTGCCAGCCAGCGTAGGGGCAATCAGCCCCAGCATTTT

v_call: TRBV7-3
d_call: TRBD1
j_call: TRBJ2-3
clone_size: .
cdr3_aa: CASSFDDRAGGDTQYF
cdr3_nt: TGTGCCAGCAGCTTCGATGACAGGGCCGGCGGAGATACGCAGTATTTT

v_call: TRBV28
d_call: TRBD1
j_call: TRBJ2-3
clone_size: .
cdr3_aa: CASSSGQVVDTQYF
cdr3_nt: TGTGCCAGCAGTTCCGGACAGGTGGTAGATACGCAGTATTTT

v_call: TRBV7-8
d_call: .
j_call: TRBJ2-5
clone_size: .
cdr3_aa: CASSFSLARQETQYF
cdr3_nt: TGTGCCAGCAGCTTTTCACTAGCTAGGCAAGAGACCCAGTACTTC

v_call: TRBV5-1
d_call: .
j_call: TRBJ1-4
clone_size: .
cdr3_aa: CASSLETLRGEKLFF
cdr3_nt: TGCGCCAGCAGCTTGGAGACTCTGAGGGGTGAAAAACTGTTTTTT

v_call: TRBV20-1
d_call: TRBD1
j_call: TRBJ2-5
clone_size: .
cdr3_aa: CSATGGETQYF
cdr3_nt: TGCAGTGCCACAGGGGGGGAGACCCAGTACTTC

v_call: TRBV6-1
d_call: .
j_call: TRBJ1-2
clone_size: .
cdr3_aa: CASSLSVAYTF
cdr3_nt: TGTGCCAGCAGTTTGAGCGTAGCCTACACCTTC

v_call: TRBV5-1
d_call: TRBD1
j_call: TRBJ2-5
clone_size: .
cdr3_aa: CASSSGTGNQETQYF
cdr3_nt: TGCGCCAGCAGCTCCGGGACAGGGAACCAAGAGACCCAGTACTTC

v_call: TRBV7-2
d_call: TRBD2
j_call: TRBJ2-3
clone_size: .
cdr3_aa: CASSHARAGGTDTQYF
cdr3_nt: TGTGCCAGCAGCCACGCTAGGGCGGGAGGCACAGATACGCAGTATTTT

v_call: TRBV5-1
d_call: .
j_call: TRBJ2-7
clone_size: .
cdr3_aa: CASSLDGYSLSYEQYF
cdr3_nt: TGCGCCAGCAGCTTAGACGGGTACAGTCTCTCCTACGAGCAGTACTTC

v_call: TRBV6-6
d_call: TRBD1
j_call: TRBJ1-2
clone_size: .
cdr3_aa: CASSASGQGTFGYTF
cdr3_nt: TGTGCCAGCAGTGCTTCGGGACAGGGGACGTTCGGCTACACCTTC

v_call: TRBV5-6
d_call: .
j_call: TRBJ1-5
clone_size: .
cdr3_aa: CASSLERDGQPQHF
cdr3_nt: TGTGCCAGCAGCCTGGAGAGAGACGGGCAGCCCCAGCATTTT

v_call: TRBV5-1
d_call: .
j_call: TRBJ2-5
clone_size: .
cdr3_aa: CASTSGEIWGTQYF
cdr3_nt: TGCGCCAGCACCTCGGGCGAGATTTGGGGGACCCAGTACTTC

v_call: TRBV30
d_call: .
j_call: TRBJ1-1
clone_size: .
cdr3_aa: CAWSVSPNTEAFF
cdr3_nt: TGTGCCTGGAGTGTCAGTCCGAACACTGAAGCTTTCTTT

v_call: TRBV7-9
d_call: .
j_call: TRBJ2-5
clone_size: .
cdr3_aa: CASERQETQYF
cdr3_nt: TGTGCCAGCGAAAGGCAAGAGACCCAGTACTTC

v_call: TRBV6-1
d_call: TRBD1
j_call: TRBJ2-4
clone_size: .
cdr3_aa: CASTLGQGDSQYF
cdr3_nt: TGTGCCAGCACCTTAGGACAGGGGGATTCACAGTACTTC

v_call: TRBV6-5
d_call: TRBD1
j_call: TRBJ2-5
clone_size: once
cdr3_aa: CASSSPRTGQETQYF
cdr3_nt: TGTGCCAGCAGTTCGCCTAGGACAGGACAAGAGACCCAGTACTTC

v_call: TRBV6-5
d_call: .
j_call: TRBJ1-1
clone_size: .
cdr3_aa: CASSYISNTEAFF
cdr3_nt: TGTGCCAGCAGTTATATCTCCAACACTGAAGCTTTCTTT

v_call: TRBV18
d_call: .
j_call: TRBJ2-7
clone_size: few
cdr3_aa: CASSPPVGGHRNEQYF
cdr3_nt: TGTGCCAGCTCACCACCGGTCGGGGGCCATCGGAACGAGCAGTACTTC

v_call: TRBV9
d_call: .
j_call: TRBJ1-6
clone_size: .
cdr3_aa: CASSVGSGSYNSPLHF
cdr3_nt: TGTGCCAGCAGCGTAGGGTCCGGGTCCTATAATTCACCCCTCCACTTT

v_call: TRBV19
d_call: TRBD1
j_call: TRBJ1-6
clone_size: few
cdr3_aa: CASRQGSGSPLHF
cdr3_nt: TGTGCCAGCAGACAGGGGTCTGGTTCACCCCTCCACTTT

v_call: TRBV30
d_call: .
j_call: TRBJ2-7
clone_size: .
cdr3_aa: CAWRGDRAGSYEQYF
cdr3_nt: TGTGCCTGGAGGGGGGACCGGGCGGGCTCCTACGAGCAGTACTTC

v_call: TRBV6-1
d_call: TRBD1
j_call: TRBJ1-2
clone_size: .
cdr3_aa: CASSETGVHYGYTF
cdr3_nt: TGTGCCAGCAGTGAGACAGGGGTCCACTATGGCTACACCTTC

v_call: TRBV9
d_call: .
j_call: TRBJ1-6
clone_size: once
cdr3_aa: CASSLQTDNNSPLHF
cdr3_nt: TGTGCCAGCAGCCTCCAGACAGATAATAATTCACCCCTCCACTTT

v_call: TRBV4-1
d_call: .
j_call: TRBJ2-7
clone_size: once
cdr3_aa: CASSQESEQTYEQYF
cdr3_nt: TGCGCCAGCAGCCAAGAATCGGAACAGACCTACGAGCAGTACTTC

v_call: TRBV10-1
d_call: .
j_call: TRBJ2-1
clone_size: .
cdr3_aa: CASSESTGPTYNEQFF
cdr3_nt: TGCGCCAGCAGTGAATCAACAGGGCCGACCTACAATGAGCAGTTCTTC

v_call: TRBV11-3
d_call: TRBD1
j_call: TRBJ2-2
clone_size: .
cdr3_aa: CASSARGHGLGELFF
cdr3_nt: TGTGCCAGCAGCGCTAGGGGGCACGGACTCGGGGAGCTGTTTTTT

v_call: TRBV5-1
d_call: TRBD2
j_call: TRBJ2-5
clone_size: .
cdr3_aa: CASSRTGLAGGRETQYF
cdr3_nt: TGCGCCAGCAGCCGGACAGGCCTAGCGGGAGGTCGAGAGACCCAGTACTTC

v_call: TRBV9
d_call: .
j_call: TRBJ1-1
clone_size: .
cdr3_aa: CASSVREMNTEAFF
cdr3_nt: TGTGCCAGCAGCGTACGGGAAATGAACACTGAAGCTTTCTTT

v_call: TRBV18
d_call: TRBD1
j_call: TRBJ1-1
clone_size: .
cdr3_aa: CASSNRGTSNTEAFF
cdr3_nt: TGTGCCAGCTCAAACAGGGGAACGTCGAACACTGAAGCTTTCTTT